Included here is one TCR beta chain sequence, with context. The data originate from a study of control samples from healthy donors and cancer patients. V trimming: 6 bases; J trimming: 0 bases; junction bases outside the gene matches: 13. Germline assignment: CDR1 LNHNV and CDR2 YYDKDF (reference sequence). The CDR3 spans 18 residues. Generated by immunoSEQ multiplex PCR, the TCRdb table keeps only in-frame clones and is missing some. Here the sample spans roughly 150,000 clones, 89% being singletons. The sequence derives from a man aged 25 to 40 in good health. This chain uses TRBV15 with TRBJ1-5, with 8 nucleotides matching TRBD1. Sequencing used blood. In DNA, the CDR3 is TGTGCCACCAGTAGCACCTCCGGGACAGGATATAGCAATCAGCCCCAGCATTTT. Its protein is CATSSTSGTGYSNQPQHF.